This T cell receptor (beta chain) originates from a study of human T cells and chemical hapten exposure (dated by TCRdb to the early 2020s). Regarding the research as a whole: For sensitization, 2% DPC in acetone was applied to a roughly 2 cm by roughly 2 cm area of upper inner arm skin. Throughout the study period of about 22 weeks, patients also received therapeutic DPC doses to the scalp every week. Patch testing was performed on the upper back with Finn chambers containing 0.01% DPC, and the patch tests were scored after 6 days according to International Contact Dermatitis Research Group standards. The patient cohort, mostly female, included alopecia areata with under or over 50% scalp involvement, alopecia totalis and alopecia universalis. Libraries were pooled for sequencing, and per-sample TCR yields varied mainly because of small differences in library volumes within the pool. This study followed changes in the peripheral blood TCR repertoire in vivo during primary and secondary sensitization of alopecia patients to the hapten diphenylcyclopropenone (DPC). Blood was sampled from patients pre-sensitization (week 0) and at 2, 6 and about 24 weeks after DPC sensitization. Approximately 30 alopecia patients provided blood for TCR sequencing at one to four time points (pre-sensitization, 2, 6 and 24 weeks).

Library preparation was by RACE. Sequencer: NextSeq 500. During library preparation, unique molecular identifiers were attached to individual cDNA molecules so that TCRs could be counted quantitatively and reproducibly. Each blood RNA sample was used to sequence both TCR alpha and TCR beta chains. As for the original processing: The median number of TCRs per sample was approximately 96,000, ranging from about 20,000 to 690,600. V, J and CDR3 annotation of the TCR reads was carried out using the Decombinator software suite. To make PS versus PT1 abundance plots, every sample was subsampled to the same number of TCRs (28,000). TCRs were defined as expanded if absent before sensitization and observed at least eight times at the 2-week time point. TCRdb ran its own pipeline on the public reads, namely fastp trimming at Q25 and MiXCR clone calling, and kept in-frame beta chains. One record per CDR3 amino acid sequence lists the most common genes and DNA. TCRdb assigned the V and J calls; the authors' analysis was not used. This sample gives roughly 120,000 distinct CDR3 sequences in total; 9.2% of them show up just once. The ten biggest clones cover approximately 3% of the sample.

Sample time point, as interpreted from the label and publication: patch test 2, 6 weeks after DPC sensitization. Read against the paper, the sample's treatment or condition label means: therapeutic diphenylcyclopropenone sensitization with weekly scalp DPC. Blood at each patch-test visit was drawn before the patch test was applied. Eligible patients were aged 18 to 70, diagnosed with alopecia, deemed suitable for DPC therapy, and excluded if pregnant. Total RNA was isolated from unfractionated whole blood collected in Tempus Blood RNA tubes. This clonotype was picked up many times. The clone's antigen remains unknown. Base-call qualities are not available, and no considerably larger clone is one nucleotide away. Clipping removes 0 bases from V and 5 bases from J, with 6 as the unmatched junction base count. The CDR3 numbers 16 residues from cysteine through phenylalanine. Of all the DNA, just the CDR3 is kept, 48 bases in frame from base 1. CDR1 and CDR2, looked up from the germline V gene, are SGHTA and FQGNSA.

Points the paper makes about the study in general: Compared with pre-sensitization or healthy control sets, expanded TCRs formed significantly more large CDR3 similarity clusters, which is consistent with antigen-driven responses. Patch test score was positively correlated with the number of PT1 expanded TCRs, with significance at thresholds 8, 16 and 32 but not at 4. Alopecia, a presumed autoimmune disease, was present in all patients, so the immune response of the patients might differ from that of healthy individuals. No change with DPC sensitization was found in the number of TCRs above 1 in 1000 frequency, and no evidence of global repertoire structure alterations was found. Repeated subsampling changed both the strength of the expansion versus patch-test correlation and the threshold at which that correlation became significant.

Specimen: whole blood, collected in connection with sensitization to the hapten diphenylcyclopropenone (DPC). The V and J segments used are TRBV7-2 and TRBJ1-2; 10 middle bases align to TRBD1. The TCR was taken from a woman aged 40 to 49 with alopecia areata. Some clones in this sample may be carry-over from other donors' samples. This receptor carries the CDR3 CASSLADGTGEYGYTF. DNA sequence: TGTGCCAGCAGCTTAGCGGATGGGACAGGGGAGTATGGCTACACCTTC.